Detailed here is one TCR beta chain. Authors' methods: Reference gene primer amplification gave estimated nucleated cell counts. The method was immunoSEQ multiplex PCR; TCRdb's version includes in-frame clones alone and lacks a portion of them. Clonal size and the V and J genes are those of that table, whereas D and trimming came from the DNA. This table has more than 95,000 clones, about 85% appearing once. These data come from a study of blood T cell repertoires in COVID-19. Study summary: Samples taken during acute and convalescent COVID-19 were collected in the United States, Italy and Spain. From T cells, B-cell-depleted T cells, or PBMCs came the material, which was cDNA or gDNA.

Germline CDR1 and CDR2: SGHRS and YFSETQ. V trimming: 1 base; J trimming: 4 bases; junction bases outside the gene matches: 8. The CDR3 length is 15 residues. This clonotype originated in a man in his fifties in a cohort sampled during active COVID-19. The sequenced sample consisted of peripheral blood. V usage is TRBV5-1 and J usage is TRBJ2-7; 7 bases agree with TRBD1. The CDR3 DNA sequence: TGCGCCAGCAGCTTGAGACCGGGACAGCAGTACGAGCAGTACTTC. Translated: CASSLRPGQQYEQYF. Complete variable domain (other parts from reference TRBV5-1 and TRBJ2-7): KAGVTQTPRYLIKTRGQQVTLSCSPISGHRSVSWYQQTPGQGLQFLFEYFSETQRNKGNFPGRFSGRQFSNSRSEMNVSTLELGDSALYLCASSLRPGQQYEQYFGPGTRLTVT.